The T cell receptor (beta chain) under discussion was sequenced for a study of blood T cells in healthy people across ages. The CDR3 runs to 15 residues. The use of a sample-barcoded 5' primer and a J-beta primer mix characterized a second PCR of about 7 to 12 cycles. Every sample produced at least 2.5 million CDR3-containing paired-end reads. In TCRdb, the 5' RACE reads were re-called with MiXCR into one record per CDR3 protein. The sample consists of about 1.8 million distinct CDR3 sequences, just under 50% of them appearing once. Total RNA, at least 5.5 micrograms per sample, was extracted from PBMCs.

The TCR originated in a woman aged 40-49 years in good health. The V gene is TRBV21-1, the J gene TRBJ2-5; the DNA was not used to check the table's D call, TRBD2. TRBV21-1 is a recognized pseudogene. Sequences were obtained from blood. This CDR3 reads CASSRGRGGLETQYF. The CDR3 DNA sequence: TGTGCCAGCAGCCGGGGGAGGGGAGGATTGGAGACCCAGTACTTC.